This T cell receptor (beta chain) comes out of a study of vaccination and CD4 T cells after COVID-19. Study-level information: Day 14 and days 161 to 241 post-vaccination were the sampling points for a few convalescent patients.

TCRdb analysed the PCR reads with MiXCR anew, one entry per CDR3 protein. In the table there are approximately 30,000 distinct CDR3 sequences, under 60% of which are singletons. About this clonotype: Its antigen is not known.

Time point meaning: late sampling 161 to 241 days after vaccination in three convalescent patients. Regarding the study as a whole: The study found that a median approximately 83% of reactive clones in convalescent patients appeared only post-vaccination. Median SARS-CoV-2-reactive clonotype numbers rose nonsignificantly, about 20 to 40.

Germline lookup yields CDR1 MNHEY and CDR2 SVGEGT. The germline V and J ends were trimmed by 6 bases and 2 bases, with 16 bases remaining between them. CDR3 length equals 15 residues. The sequence was collected from a human donor who had recovered from COVID-19. V usage is TRBV6-2 or TRBV6-3 and J usage is TRBJ2-5; tentatively, D is TRBD1 (6 bases). The source material was CD4+ T cells from blood, sampled about 7 months after SARS-CoV-2 vaccination. The CDR3 is CASSRQDRRQETQYF. Here the CDR3 DNA reads TGTGCCAGCAGCCGCCAGGACAGACGTCAAGAGACCCAGTACTTC.